The 2 T cell receptor beta chains given below trace back to one sample, sequenced in a study of blood T cell repertoires in COVID-19. Libraries were prepared by immunoSEQ multiplex PCR; TCRdb keeps only in-frame clonotypes and omits some of them. The table records under 150,000 clones, around 84% of them present only once. The sample was peripheral blood. The receptors were gathered from a human donor in a cohort sampled during active COVID-19.

The CDR3 reads CASSPQGGNNSPLHF. The CDR3 region has the DNA TGTGCCAGCAGCCCACAAGGGGGAAATAATTCACCCCTCCACTTT. The chain employs TRBV7-3 and TRBJ1-6; D perhaps matches TRBD1 (6 bases). Germline CDR1 is SGHTA and CDR2 is FQGTGA. The CDR3 has 15 amino acids. V was trimmed by 5 bases and J by 5 bases, leaving 13 bases between them.

The V call is TRBV28, the J call TRBJ1-4; possibly TRBD1 for D (5 bases). Germline CDR1 MDHEN, CDR2 SYDVKM. Trimming removed 2 bases at V and 10 bases at J, with 23 bases between. This CDR3 has 17 amino acids. The CDR3 here is CASSLPPYRTPSGKLFF. DNA for the CDR3: TGTGCCAGCAGTTTACCCCCGTACAGGACCCCATCGGGAAAACTGTTTTTT.